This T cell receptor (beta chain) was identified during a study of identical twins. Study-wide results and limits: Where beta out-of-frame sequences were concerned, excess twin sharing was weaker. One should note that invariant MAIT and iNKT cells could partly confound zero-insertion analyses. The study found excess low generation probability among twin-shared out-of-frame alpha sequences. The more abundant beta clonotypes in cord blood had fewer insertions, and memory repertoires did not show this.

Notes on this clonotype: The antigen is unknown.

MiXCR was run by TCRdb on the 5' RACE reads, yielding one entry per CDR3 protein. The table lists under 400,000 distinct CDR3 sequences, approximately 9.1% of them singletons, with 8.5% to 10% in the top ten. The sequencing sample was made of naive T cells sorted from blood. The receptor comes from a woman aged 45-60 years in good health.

This CDR3 reads CASSTTTSGFLYNEQFF. DNA of the CDR3: TGTGCCAGTAGTACCACGACTAGCGGGTTTCTCTACAATGAGCAGTTCTTC. The V gene is TRBV19, the J gene TRBJ2-1, with 10 bases matching TRBD2. The CDR3 has 17 amino acids. Germline loops: CDR1 LNHDA, CDR2 SQIVND (reference sequence). The V gene end was trimmed by 4 bases and the J gene end by 3 bases; junction bases not matched to a gene: 9. The full variable domain, in which reference TRBV19 and TRBJ2-1 provide the parts outside the CDR3, is DGGITQSPKYLFRKEGQNVTLSCEQNLNHDAMYWYRQDPGQGLRLIYYSQIVNDFQKGDIAEGYSVSREKKESFPLTVTSAQKNPTAFYLCASSTTTSGFLYNEQFFGPGTRLTVL.